One sample yielded the 13 T cell receptor beta chains listed below, sequenced in a study of T cell repertoires in cytomegalovirus infection. TCRdb fed the reads into MiXCR, producing one record per CDR3 protein. Among around 200,000 distinct CDR3 sequences listed, 35% to 40% were seen once. Their cognate antigens are unknown. Material: CD8+ T cells from cultured PBMCs, obtained from culture after CMV antigen stimulation. Source of these receptors: a human donor in good health (CMV status not recorded). Some clones in this sample may be carry-over from other donors' samples.

The chain carries TRBV20-1 and TRBJ2-1; D possibly corresponds to TRBD1 (5 bases). The CDR3 covers 10 residues. Per germline, CDR1 DFQATT and CDR2 SNEGSKA (reference sequence). Trimming left V 8 bases short and J 6 bases short, with 8 bases between. The CDR3 region has the DNA TGCAGTCAGGGAATCAATGAGCAGTTCTTC. It encodes CSQGINEQFF.

The CDR3 nucleotides read TGTGCCAGCAGTCTCCCCATGGGGGAGCAGTACTTC. Translation gives CASSLPMGEQYF. J is TRBJ2-7 and V is TRBV6-5; D uncertain. CDR1 and CDR2 from the germline V gene are MNHEY and SVGAGI. V was cut by 5 bases and J by 7 bases, with 12 bases left in between. CDR3 size: 12 residues.

This clonotype was observed many times. V gene TRBV7-2 combines with J gene TRBJ2-6, with D uncertain. Per the germline V gene, CDR1 is SGHTA and CDR2 is FQGNSA. Trimming removed 5 bases at V and 0 bases at J, with 11 bases between. The CDR3 is 16 amino acids. The CDR3, as DNA: TGTGCCAGCAGCCTTAGGTCGGACTCTGGGGCCAACGTCCTGACTTTC. It specifies CASSLRSDSGANVLTF.

The chain uses TRBV7-9 and TRBJ1-3; 9 bases are shared with TRBD1. This CDR3 spans 15 amino acids. The germline V gene has CDR1 SEHNR and CDR2 FQNEAQ (reference sequence). The V segment lost 5 bases and the J segment 4 bases; nucleotides outside the gene matches: 6. The CDR3 sequence is CASSPQGAEGNTIYF. CDR3 coding DNA: TGTGCCAGCAGCCCACAGGGGGCGGAGGGAAACACCATATATTTT.

The rearrangement uses TRBV20-1 and TRBJ2-1; 11 bases are a match to TRBD2. CDR3 length equals 15 residues. Germline assignment: CDR1 DFQATT and CDR2 SNEGSKA (reference sequence). V trimming: 6 bases; J trimming: 2 bases; junction bases outside the gene matches: 6. CDR3 DNA sequence: TGCAGTGCCACGACTAGCGGGGCCCCCTACAATGAGCAGTTCTTC. This translates into CSATTSGAPYNEQFF.

This chain links TRBV6-1 with TRBJ2-3; tentatively, D is TRBD2 (6 bases). This CDR3 has 17 residues. The V and J ends lost 6 bases and 4 bases respectively, with 23 bases between them. Germline CDR1 MNHNS, CDR2 SASEGT. The CDR3 nucleotides are TGTGCCAGCAGCCTCCGGGACTTAAGGGGCATTTCAGATACGCAGTATTTT. Amino acids: CASSLRDLRGISDTQYF.

This clonotype has more than one count but fewer than ten. This chain connects TRBV7-6 to TRBJ2-1; TRBD2 aligns across 9 bases. J gave up 7 bases and V 5 bases, and 12 bases lay outside the gene matches. This CDR3 is 16 amino acids long. Germline-derived CDR1 and CDR2 are SGHVS and FNYEAQ. CDR3 nucleotides: TGTGCCAGCAGCGACCCTGCGGCGGGGGGGGGGAATGAGCAGTTCTTC. Residues: CASSDPAAGGGNEQFF.

This clonotype was recorded a few times. The V gene is TRBV12-3 or TRBV12-4, the J gene TRBJ2-3; D ambiguous. Trimming shortened V by 7 bases and J by 0 bases, and 5 bases separated the two germline ends. This CDR3 contains 12 residues. The CDR3 DNA is TGTGCCAGCACCTACAGCACAGATACGCAGTATTTT. Its protein product is CASTYSTDTQYF.

This chain links TRBV12-3 or TRBV12-4 with TRBJ2-1; the D gene is possibly TRBD1 (5 bases). The CDR3 is made up of 14 amino acids. V gave up 7 bases and J gave up 10 bases, with 20 bases separating them. The CDR3 protein is CASTPVQGTHEQFF. CDR3 DNA sequence: TGTGCCAGCACTCCCGTTCAGGGTACCCACGAGCAGTTCTTC.

The chain carries TRBV13 and TRBJ2-1, with 7 bases aligning to TRBD1. This CDR3 comprises 17 residues. J was trimmed by 0 bases and V by 5 bases; bases with no gene match: 10. CDR1 is PRHDT and CDR2 is FYEKMQ in the germline V gene (reference sequence). The CDR3 nucleotides read TGTGCCAGCAGCCCGCGACCTGAGGGGGCCTCCTACAATGAGCAGTTCTTC. Amino acid sequence: CASSPRPEGASYNEQFF.

This clonotype was seen a few times. J is TRBJ2-1 and V is TRBV7-2; TRBD2 agrees at 14 bases. This CDR3 region has 17 residues. The V gene end was trimmed by 5 bases and the J gene end by 3 bases; junction bases not matched to a gene: 6. Germline CDR1 and CDR2: SGHTA and FQGNSA. As DNA, the CDR3 is TGTGCCAGCAGCGTCGGGACTAGCGGGGGATACTACAATGAGCAGTTCTTC. Protein sequence: CASSVGTSGGYYNEQFF.

The rearrangement links TRBV11-2 to TRBJ2-7; D might be TRBD2 (6 bases). The V and J ends lost 5 bases and 1 base respectively, with 24 bases between them. Germline V gene sequence: CDR1 SGHAT, CDR2 FQNNGV. CDR3 length: 18 amino acids. The CDR3 sequence is CASSLPRSGGGTSYEQYF. CDR3 sequence (DNA): TGTGCCAGCAGCCTTCCCAGGAGCGGTGGCGGGACTTCCTACGAGCAGTACTTC.

At least ten counts were recorded for this clonotype. The chain employs TRBV12-3 or TRBV12-4 and TRBJ2-7; D is uncertain. This CDR3 spans 13 amino acids. V was cut by 5 bases and J by 3 bases, with 11 bases left in between. For the CDR3, the DNA is TGTGCCAGCAGTCTACGACAAGGCTACGAGCAGTACTTC. Translated, it gives CASSLRQGYEQYF.